The clone carrying this TCR beta chain was counted a few times. What it binds is not known. TCRdb itself ran the reads through MiXCR, one entry per CDR3 protein. The sample records 150,000 to 200,000 distinct CDR3 sequences, 28% being singletons. Germline CDR1 is MNHGY and CDR2 is SAAAGT. Trimming cost V 11 bases and J 6 bases, with 25 bases left between them. This CDR3 comprises 15 residues. These data originate in a study of T cell repertoires in cytomegalovirus infection. The wider study: Both a matching HLA type and CMV infection were indicated by public TCR beta signatures. The study's findings and limits: Dominating the ex vivo response were TCR beta clonotypes that were CMV-specific and HLA-C-restricted. Carriers of CMV and the relevant HLA type were discriminated by public TCR beta frequency.

Input material: PBMCs. The TCR was taken from a human donor in good health (CMV status not recorded). Some clones in this sample may be carry-over from other donors' samples. This chain uses TRBV6-8 with TRBJ1-1; D may be TRBD1 (5 bases). The CDR3 spells CARAERLIDSAEAFF. The CDR3 DNA follows: TGTGCCCGAGCAGAGAGACTAATTGACAGCGCTGAAGCTTTCTTT.